The 21 T cell receptor beta chains given below trace back to one sample, sequenced in a study of graft-versus-host responses after intestinal transplantation. Clones were read by immunoSEQ multiplex PCR, and TCRdb kept only the in-frame ones, dropping some. The sample lists approximately 24,000 clones; over 90% were seen once. This specimen was PBMCs, taken 18 days after transplant. The source of these receptors is a human patient who received an intestinal transplant, so some T cells may come from the graft donor.

The rearrangement joins TRBV30 to TRBJ1-1; possibly TRBD1 for D (5 bases). In germline, CDR1 is GTSNPN, CDR2 SVGIG (reference sequence). The CDR3 extends over 13 amino acids. V dropped 4 bases and J dropped 1 base, with 10 bases sitting between them. The CDR3: CAWTSGRNTEAFF. For the CDR3, the DNA is TGTGCCTGGACGTCAGGGAGGAACACTGAAGCTTTCTTT.

The genes are TRBV4-1 and TRBJ2-1; 9 positions match TRBD2. This CDR3 is 16 amino acids long. Looked up from germline, CDR1 is MGHRA and CDR2 is YSYEKL. The ends lost 0 bases at V and 8 bases at J; junction bases unmatched: 8. The CDR3 is CASSQEQGGGAYEQFF. DNA for the CDR3: TGCGCCAGCAGCCAAGAACAGGGCGGGGGGGCGTATGAGCAGTTCTTC.

V usage is TRBV4-1 and J usage is TRBJ1-2, with D unclear. V was clipped by 0 bases and J by 0 bases, with 14 bases between them. Germline CDR1 MGHRA, CDR2 YSYEKL. This CDR3 contains 17 residues. This CDR3 reads CASSQDTALLTNYGYTF. The DNA of the CDR3 is TGCGCCAGCAGCCAAGACACAGCCCTATTGACTAACTATGGCTACACCTTC.

The J gene is TRBJ1-1, the V gene TRBV30, with 9 bases lining up with TRBD1. From germline, CDR1 is GTSNPN and CDR2 SVGIG (reference sequence). This CDR3 comprises 14 residues. Unmatched junction bases numbered 7, after V lost 2 bases and J lost 6 bases. In DNA, the CDR3 is TGTGCCTGGAGTCCCGGACAGGGGCGCCCTGAAGCTTTCTTT. Its protein product is CAWSPGQGRPEAFF.

The chain is built from TRBV7-9 and TRBJ2-7, with 7 bases matching TRBD1. Germline-derived CDR1 and CDR2 are SEHNR and FQNEAQ (reference sequence). V gave up 2 bases and J gave up 1 base; unmatched junction bases: 11. The CDR3 totals 17 residues. As DNA, the CDR3 is TGTGCCAGCAGCTTAATCCCGGGACAGCTAAATTCCTACGAGCAGTACTTC. This encodes CASSLIPGQLNSYEQYF.

The J gene is TRBJ2-7, the V gene TRBV10-2, with 10 nucleotides matching TRBD2. The CDR3 has 16 amino acids. The V gene's germline CDR1 is WSHSY and CDR2 SAAADI. J was trimmed by 3 bases and V by 4 bases; bases with no gene match: 9. CDR3 protein: CASSVASGGPIYEQYF. In DNA, the CDR3 is TGCGCCAGCAGTGTGGCTAGCGGGGGCCCTATCTACGAGCAGTACTTC.

The rearrangement joins TRBV7-8 to TRBJ2-7, with D possibly called TRBD1 or TRBD2 (5 bases each). Germline-derived CDR1 and CDR2 are SGHVS and FQNEAQ. Trimming removed 2 bases from V and 4 bases from J, with 15 bases in between. The CDR3 covers 15 residues. CDR3 DNA sequence: TGTGCCAGCAGCTTAAACGGGGACGGGGTTTACGAGCAGTACTTC. Translating it yields CASSLNGDGVYEQYF. The whole variable domain, filled in from reference TRBV7-8 and TRBJ2-7, reads GAGVSQSPRYKVAKRGQDVALRCDPISGHVSLFWYQQALGQGPEFLTYFQNEAQLDKSGLPSDRFFAERPEGSVSTLKIQRTQQEDSAVYLCASSLNGDGVYEQYFGPGTRLTVT.

The chain uses TRBV7-8 and TRBJ2-1, with D possibly matching TRBD1 (6 bases). The germline V gene encodes CDR1 SGHVS and CDR2 FQNEAQ. The CDR3 consists of 14 residues. Trimming stripped 1 base from V and 8 bases from J, with 12 bases between. The CDR3 nucleotides are TGTGCCAGCAGCTTAGGGCTGACAGGACATGAGCAGTTCTTC. Encoded protein: CASSLGLTGHEQFF.

This clone was counted a single time. The rearrangement links TRBV30 to TRBJ2-7; no clear D. This CDR3 has 13 amino acids. V lost 2 bases and J lost 5, with 13 bases in between. Germline CDR1 and CDR2: GTSNPN and SVGIG (reference sequence). CDR3 DNA sequence: TGTGCCTGGAGTAGTACAGCCGCGGACGAGCAGTACTTC. Translated: CAWSSTAADEQYF.

The rearrangement uses TRBV9 and TRBJ2-2; D is unresolved. The germline CDR1 and CDR2 sequences are SGDLS and YYNGEE. CDR3 length: 13 residues. V was clipped by 0 bases and J by 6 bases, with 6 bases between them. CDR3 sequence: CASSVERSGELFF. The CDR3 nucleotides are TGTGCCAGCAGCGTAGAACGGTCCGGGGAGCTGTTTTTT.

This sequence joins TRBV6-1 and TRBJ1-3; D call uncertain. Trimming stripped 2 bases from V and 1 base from J, with 6 bases between. Germline values: CDR1 MNHNS, CDR2 SASEGT. CDR3 length: 14 amino acids. Here the CDR3 reads CASSEILSGNTIYF. The CDR3 nucleotides are TGTGCCAGCAGTGAAATACTGTCTGGAAACACCATATATTTT.

The V and J genes are TRBV6-5 and TRBJ2-7; 9 bases are shared with TRBD2. Germline lookup yields CDR1 MNHEY and CDR2 SVGAGI. With 7 bases clipped from V and 6 bases from J, the junction kept 10 bases outside the gene matches. The CDR3 length is 14 residues. The CDR3 bases are TGTGCCAGCATCCCCGGGACTAGCCCCTTCGAGCAGTACTTC. Its protein is CASIPGTSPFEQYF.

The CDR3 here is CATRGARTDTQYF. The CDR3 nucleotides read TGTGCCACCCGCGGGGCCCGCACAGATACGCAGTATTTT. The chain uses TRBV15 and TRBJ2-3, with TRBD2 as a possible D gene (6 bases). Trimming took off 8 bases at V and 1 base at J, with 10 bases between the two ends. The CDR3 length is 13 residues. Germline CDR1 LNHNV, CDR2 YYDKDF (reference sequence).

The V call is TRBV15, the J call TRBJ2-5; D is tentatively TRBD1 or TRBD2 (5 bases each). The germline V gene has CDR1 LNHNV and CDR2 YYDKDF (reference sequence). Trimming removed 0 bases from V and 0 bases from J, with 11 bases in between. The CDR3 has 16 amino acids. CDR3 DNA sequence: TGTGCCACCAGCAGAGACGACGGGGCGGACCAAGAGACCCAGTACTTC. Translated, it gives CATSRDDGADQETQYF.

V gene TRBV2 combines with J gene TRBJ1-2; D uncertain. This CDR3 comprises 11 residues. Germline CDR1 is SNHLY and CDR2 is FYNNEI. The ends were cut back, 3 bases at V and 8 bases at J, with 7 bases in the middle. CDR3 residues: CASSEGWGYTF. The CDR3 DNA is TGTGCCAGCAGTGAGGGTTGGGGCTACACCTTC.

About this clone itself: The same CDR3 also results from other DNA sequences found in this sample. This chain links TRBV5-4 with TRBJ2-7; 8 nucleotides line up with TRBD2. Germline V lookup: CDR1 SGHNT, CDR2 YYREEE (reference sequence). V lost 0 bases to trimming and J lost 5 bases; unmatched junction nucleotides: 1. CDR3 length: 13 amino acids. Here the CDR3 DNA reads TGTGCCAGCAGCTTGGCCGGGAGGGACGAGCAGTACTTC. The encoded protein is CASSLAGRDEQYF. The variable domain in full, completed from reference TRBV5-4 and TRBJ2-7, reads ETGVTQSPTHLIKTRGQQVTLRCSSQSGHNTVSWYQQALGQGPQFIFQYYREEENGRGNFPPRFSGLQFPNYSSELNVNALELDDSALYLCASSLAGRDEQYFGPGTRLTVT.

V usage is TRBV6-5 and J usage is TRBJ2-1, with D maybe TRBD2 (5 bases). V was pared by 5 bases and J by 0 bases, with 11 bases between. Looked up from germline, CDR1 is MNHEY and CDR2 is SVGAGI. This CDR3 is 15 amino acids long. The CDR3: CASSGSLSSYNEQFF. The CDR3 DNA reads as TGTGCCAGCAGTGGGAGCCTAAGCTCCTACAATGAGCAGTTCTTC.

The CDR3 region has the DNA TGTGCCAGCAGGACCGACAGGGCCCATGGCTACACCTTC. Residues: CASRTDRAHGYTF. The rearrangement links TRBV6-1 to TRBJ1-2, with TRBD1 matching 7 bases. This CDR3 region has 13 residues. After removal of 6 bases from V and 6 bases from J, the junction contained 7 bases not matched to a gene. Germline V gene data show CDR1 as MNHNS and CDR2 as SASEGT.

This clone was recorded once. The V and J genes are TRBV25-1 and TRBJ1-1; a possible D gene is TRBD1 (5 bases). The CDR3 sequence is 14 residues long. V was trimmed by 4 bases and J by 3 bases, leaving 12 bases between them. Germline V gene sequence: CDR1 MGHDK, CDR2 SYGVNS. The CDR3, as DNA: TGTGCCAGCAGTGGAACAGGACCGGACACTGAAGCTTTCTTT. Encoded protein: CASSGTGPDTEAFF.

This chain uses TRBV5-5 with TRBJ1-2; the D is unclear. Per germline, CDR1 SGHKS and CDR2 YYEKEE (reference sequence). Between the trimmed V and J ends, which lost 2 bases and 0 bases, there was a span of 5 bases. This CDR3 comprises 13 residues. The CDR3 protein is CASSLVSNYGYTF. The CDR3 bases are TGTGCCAGCAGCTTAGTGTCTAACTATGGCTACACCTTC.

Details on this clone: A read error may produce the germline difference seen at one junction end. The rearrangement links TRBV19 to TRBJ1-5; D gene ambiguous. This CDR3 has 12 residues. The germline CDR1 and CDR2 sequences are LNHDA and SQIVND (reference sequence). The CDR3 DNA sequence: TGTGCCGGTAGTATAGGAGGTCAGCCCCAGCATTTT. Its protein product is CAGSIGGQPQHF.